A selection of T cell receptor beta chains follows, all from one sample in a study of blood T cell repertoires in COVID-19. Profiled with immunoSEQ multiplex PCR; TCRdb holds only in-frame clones, not every one. The sample lists hundreds of thousands of clones, around nine tenths occurring once. What was sequenced was PBMCs or T cells enriched from blood (not recorded which). These receptors came from a woman in her 40s who had recovered from COVID-19. CDR3s include the opening cysteine and the closing phenylalanine or tryptophan. D genes are given only for firm matches. Not every row has a clone size; where given, it reads once, few, many or a size class.

J	D	size	V	DNA	CDR3
TRBJ2-1	TRBD2	.	TRBV30	TGTGCCCGTAGCGGGGACGGTAATTCGGAGCAGTTCTTC	CARSGDGNSEQFF
TRBJ1-3	TRBD1	.	TRBV3-1/TRBV3-2	TGTGCCAGCAGCCAATCCGGACAGGGGGCGAGGGACACCATATATTTT	CASSQSGQGARDTIYF
TRBJ2-7	TRBD1	.	TRBV27	TGTGCCAGCAGTCTACAGGGGGAAAACGAGCAGTACTTC	CASSLQGENEQYF
TRBJ2-1	.	.	TRBV19	TGTGCCAGTAGTGAGGGAGGCAATGAGCAGTTCTTC	CASSEGGNEQFF
TRBJ1-6	.	.	TRBV15	TGTGCCACCAGCAGGGGCAGGGTACAGTCACCCCTCCACTTT	CATSRGRVQSPLHF
TRBJ1-3	.	.	TRBV18	TGTGCCAGCTCACTTCCTGGACAGCGGGATGGAAACACCATATATTTT	CASSLPGQRDGNTIYF
TRBJ2-1	TRBD1	few	TRBV27	TGTGCCAGCGGCCAACCCCGACAGGGGGCGAGGGGCAATGAGCAGTTCTTC	CASGQPRQGARGNEQFF
TRBJ1-2	.	.	TRBV5-1	TGCGCCAGCAGCTTGGAGGTGACTGGCTATGGCTACACCTTC	CASSLEVTGYGYTF
TRBJ1-3	.	.	TRBV3-1/TRBV3-2	TGTGCCAGCAGCCGAAGGGGTTCTGGAAACACCATATATTTT	CASSRRGSGNTIYF
TRBJ2-3	TRBD2	.	TRBV9	TGTGCCAGCAGCGCCCTAGCGGGAGAGGGCCCAGATACGCAGTATTTT	CASSALAGEGPDTQYF
TRBJ2-5	.	.	TRBV7-3	TGTGCCAGCAGCTTGGAATCTAGCCAAGAGACCCAGTACTTC	CASSLESSQETQYF
TRBJ2-5	.	.	TRBV6-5	TGTGCCAGCAGGGTACAGGGATCCGAGACCCAGTACTTC	CASRVQGSETQYF
TRBJ1-6	TRBD1	.	TRBV10-3	TGTGCCGGTTCCGGGACAGGGGACTCACCCCTCCACTTT	CAGSGTGDSPLHF
TRBJ2-1	.	.	TRBV29-1	TGCAGTGCAGCCGGGGGCAATGAGCAGTTCTTC	CSAAGGNEQFF
TRBJ2-6	.	.	TRBV30	TGTGCCTGGAGCCCGACTCTCTCTGGGGCCAACGTCCTGACTTTC	CAWSPTLSGANVLTF
TRBJ2-7	TRBD1	.	TRBV7-6	TGTGCCAGCAGCACACCCGGGACAGGGGGCTACGAGCAGTACTTC	CASSTPGTGGYEQYF
TRBJ1-4	.	.	TRBV7-2	TGTGCCAGCAGCTTAGCAGGGGCCCGGCAAGAAAAACTGTTTTTT	CASSLAGARQEKLFF
TRBJ1-2	.	.	TRBV29-1	TGCAGCGTTGAGCCCGGCGGGTTCTGGGGCTACACCTTC	CSVEPGGFWGYTF
TRBJ1-2	TRBD1	.	TRBV7-9	TGTGCCAGCAGCAGGGACAGTTCCACTCGTGGCTATGGCTACACCTTC	CASSRDSSTRGYGYTF
TRBJ2-1	.	few	TRBV5-1	TGCGCCAGCAGCTTATTAGCGGAAGCCTACAATGAGCAGTTCTTC	CASSLLAEAYNEQFF
TRBJ2-7	TRBD1	once	TRBV9	TGTGCCAGCACCCCCAGGGGGACAGGGGGGCTAGACGAGCAGTACTTC	CASTPRGTGGLDEQYF
TRBJ1-1	.	.	TRBV7-9	TGTGCCAGCAGCCCACGGCGGGACACTGAAGCTTTCTTT	CASSPRRDTEAFF
TRBJ1-1	.	.	TRBV7-9	TGTGCCAGCAGCCCGGGGTTTAGGGACACTGAAGCTTTCTTT	CASSPGFRDTEAFF
TRBJ1-6	.	.	TRBV18	TGTGCCAGCTCACAACAGGGAGACAATTCACCCCTCCACTTT	CASSQQGDNSPLHF
TRBJ2-1	.	.	TRBV27	TGTGCCAGCAGTTACAGGGGAGGTGATGAGCAGTTCTTC	CASSYRGGDEQFF
TRBJ2-3	.	.	TRBV6-4	TGTGCCAGCAGTGTCGAAGAGGGAACAGATACGCAGTATTTT	CASSVEEGTDTQYF
TRBJ2-1	TRBD1	once	TRBV18	TGTGCCAGCTCCCCGACAGGGGTTGAGCAGTTCTTC	CASSPTGVEQFF
TRBJ1-1	.	.	TRBV19	TGTGCCAGTAGTCCCTGGGAGGGGGGCACTGAAGCTTTCTTT	CASSPWEGGTEAFF
TRBJ2-7	.	.	TRBV27	TGTGCCAGCAGTTTACGAGGAGGAGCCTACGAGCAGTACTTC	CASSLRGGAYEQYF
TRBJ1-3	.	.	TRBV9	TGTGCCAGCAGCCGTAGTAGCTCTGGAAACACCATATATTTT	CASSRSSSGNTIYF